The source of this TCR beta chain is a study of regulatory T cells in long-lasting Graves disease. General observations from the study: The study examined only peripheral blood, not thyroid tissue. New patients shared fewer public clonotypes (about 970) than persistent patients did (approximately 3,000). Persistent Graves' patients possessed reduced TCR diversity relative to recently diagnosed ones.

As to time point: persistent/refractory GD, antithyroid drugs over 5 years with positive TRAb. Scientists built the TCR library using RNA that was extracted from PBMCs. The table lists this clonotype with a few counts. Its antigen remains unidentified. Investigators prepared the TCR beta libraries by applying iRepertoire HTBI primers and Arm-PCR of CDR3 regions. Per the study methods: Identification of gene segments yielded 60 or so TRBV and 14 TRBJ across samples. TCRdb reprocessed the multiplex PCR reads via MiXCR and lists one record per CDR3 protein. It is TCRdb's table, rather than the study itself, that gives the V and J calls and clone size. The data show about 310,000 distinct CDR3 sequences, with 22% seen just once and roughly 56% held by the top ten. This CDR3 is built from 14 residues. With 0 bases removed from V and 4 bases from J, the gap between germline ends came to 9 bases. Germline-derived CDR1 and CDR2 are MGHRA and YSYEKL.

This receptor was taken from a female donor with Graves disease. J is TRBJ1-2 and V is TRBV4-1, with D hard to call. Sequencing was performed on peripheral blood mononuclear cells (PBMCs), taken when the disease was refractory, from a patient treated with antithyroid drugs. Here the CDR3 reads CASSQEDSTYGYTF. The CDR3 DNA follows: TGCGCCAGCAGCCAAGAGGACTCGACCTATGGCTACACCTTC.